This entry lists 20 T cell receptor beta chains sequenced from one sample in a study of memory CD4+ T cells and cytomegalovirus serostatus. The sort gate was single viable CD3+CD4+CD8-CD45RO+ cells for memory CD4+ T cells. Method: immunoSEQ multiplex PCR; TCRdb's copy keeps in-frame clones and lacks some. The sample lists approximately 46,000 clones; around 74% were seen once. Sequencing input: memory CD4+ T cells from blood. The origin of the receptors is an adult in good health and CMV-seronegative.

This clone was seen a few times. In DNA, the CDR3 is TGCGCCAGCAGCTTGGGGCAGGGGGAGACCAAAAACATTCAGTACTTC. This codes for CASSLGQGETKNIQYF. The chain uses TRBV5-1 and TRBJ2-4, with 7 bases identical to TRBD1. Trimming at V came to 0 bases and at J to 2 bases, leaving 5 bases not matched to a gene. CDR1 is SGHRS, CDR2 YFSETQ, per germline. CDR3 size: 16 residues.

The CDR3 spells CASSLGRTHYGYTF. CDR3 nucleotide sequence: TGCGCCAGCAGCCTGGGTCGGACCCACTATGGCTACACCTTC. The chain has TRBV5-1 and TRBJ1-2; D is unresolved. The CDR3 is made up of 14 amino acids. Germline loops: CDR1 SGHRS, CDR2 YFSETQ. The germline V and J ends were trimmed by 4 bases and 3 bases, with 13 bases remaining between them.

This chain links TRBV18 with TRBJ1-2; D is unresolved. Germline CDR1 is KGHSH and CDR2 is LQKENI. Deletions cut 2 bases from V and 0 bases from J, with 28 bases between. The CDR3 spans 21 residues. The CDR3 region is CASSPGPSSPSRLIANYGYTF. The CDR3 bases are TGTGCCAGCTCACCAGGTCCGAGTTCCCCTAGTCGGCTCATAGCTAACTATGGCTACACCTTC.

The genes are TRBV7-2 and TRBJ2-7, with D perhaps given as TRBD1 or TRBD2 (6 bases each). This CDR3 comprises 14 residues. Per the germline V gene, CDR1 is SGHTA and CDR2 is FQGNSA. V was clipped by 7 bases and J by 0 bases, with 13 bases between them. The CDR3 region is CASIHGGSSYEQYF. DNA for the CDR3: TGTGCCAGCATCCACGGGGGCAGCTCCTACGAGCAGTACTTC.

V gene TRBV18 combines with J gene TRBJ1-1; 10 bases match TRBD1. This CDR3 contains 17 residues. V gave up 3 bases and J gave up 3 bases; unmatched junction bases: 10. Germline loops: CDR1 KGHSH, CDR2 LQKENI. In nucleotides, the CDR3 is TGTGCCAGCTCACCGATAAGGACAGGGGGAAGGGACACTGAAGCTTTCTTT. This translates into CASSPIRTGGRDTEAFF.

The chain recombines TRBV28 with TRBJ1-6, with a possible D match to TRBD1 (5 bases). Germline CDR1 reads MDHEN; CDR2 reads SYDVKM. The CDR3 extends over 15 amino acids. V dropped 7 bases and J dropped 6 bases, with 16 bases sitting between them. DNA for the CDR3: TGTGCCAGCATAAATGGGGACGAGGCTAATTCACCCCTCCACTTT. Protein sequence: CASINGDEANSPLHF.

This sequence joins TRBV7-2 and TRBJ2-5; possible D gene TRBD2, 5 bases. In germline, CDR1 is SGHTA, CDR2 FQGNSA. Trimming left V 5 bases short and J 2 bases short, with 9 bases between. The CDR3 covers 13 residues. DNA for the CDR3: TGTGCCAGCAGCCGGAGGACGCAAGAGACCCAGTACTTC. Its protein is CASSRRTQETQYF.

The rearrangement uses TRBV7-9 and TRBJ1-4; D is possibly TRBD1 (6 bases). Germline CDR1 and CDR2: SEHNR and FQNEAQ (reference sequence). The V end was cut by 1 base, the J end by 5 bases, with 11 bases between. The CDR3 is 15 residues long. CDR3 sequence (DNA): TGTGCCAGCAGCTTAGATACAGGGATAAATGAAAAACTGTTTTTT. Residues: CASSLDTGINEKLFF. The full variable domain, its missing parts supplied by reference TRBV7-9 and TRBJ1-4, is DTGVSQNPRHKITKRGQNVTFRCDPISEHNRLYWYRQTLGQGPEFLTYFQNEAQLEKSRLLSDRFSAERPKGSFSTLEIQRTEQGDSAMYLCASSLDTGINEKLFFGSGTQLSVL.

The V gene is TRBV25-1, the J gene TRBJ2-3, with TRBD1 identical over 7 bases. The CDR3 consists of 17 residues. CDR1 and CDR2 (germline): MGHDK, SYGVNS. Germline trimming cut 4 bases from V and 1 base from J; bases unmatched to any gene: 11. CDR3 nucleotides: TGTGCCAGCAGTGGATCACAGGGGTCCGGAGGCACAGATACGCAGTATTTT. Its translation: CASSGSQGSGGTDTQYF.

This rearrangement joins TRBV12-5 to TRBJ1-1; D is undetermined. The germline gives CDR1 LGHNT, CDR2 FRNRAP. Trimming left V 0 bases short and J 1 base short, with 9 bases between. This CDR3 comprises 15 residues. The CDR3 loop reads CASGLVRVPNTEAFF. CDR3 nucleotides: TGTGCTAGTGGTTTGGTAAGGGTTCCGAACACTGAAGCTTTCTTT.

This clone was counted a few times. V and J are TRBV4-2 and TRBJ1-1, with 9 bases matching TRBD1. V shed 2 bases, J shed 11 bases, and the junction held 6 bases outside the gene matches. Germline values: CDR1 LGHNA, CDR2 YNFKEQ. The CDR3 consists of 13 residues. In DNA, the CDR3 is TGTGCCAGCAGCCAACAACAGGGGGCTTTGGCTTTCTTT. This encodes CASSQQQGALAFF.

This sequence joins TRBV7-2 and TRBJ1-1, with TRBD1 as a possible D gene (5 bases). V shed 1 base and J shed 10 bases, with 16 bases lying between them. In germline, CDR1 is SGHTA, CDR2 FQGNSA. CDR3 size: 14 residues. The CDR3 DNA reads as TGTGCCAGCAGCTTAGGGCAGGGATTTCGTAGAGCTTTCTTT. Amino acids: CASSLGQGFRRAFF.

This clone has a handful of counts. CDR3 protein: CASSPGQGRRPYGYTF. Here the CDR3 DNA reads TGTGCCAGTAGCCCGGGACAGGGGCGGCGCCCCTATGGCTACACCTTC. The chain combines TRBV19 with TRBJ1-2, with 10 bases matching TRBD1. CDR3 length: 16 amino acids. V lost 6 bases, J lost 4 bases, and 11 bases stayed unmatched. Germline V gives CDR1 LNHDA, CDR2 SQIVND (reference sequence).

This clone was picked up a small number of times. The CDR3 region has the DNA TGTGCCAGCAGCACGGACCTTCAGACTGACGAGCAGTACTTC. This gives the protein CASSTDLQTDEQYF. The chain carries TRBV5-8 and TRBJ2-7; no clear D. V dropped 4 bases and J dropped 5 bases, with 16 bases sitting between them. Germline CDR1 and CDR2: SGHTS and YDEGEE. This CDR3 has 14 residues.

The chain has TRBV6-1 and TRBJ1-5; 8 nucleotides align to TRBD1. V shed 0 bases and J 6 bases; nucleotides not matched to a gene: 10. The CDR3 covers 17 residues. Per germline, CDR1 MNHNS and CDR2 SASEGT. CDR3 nucleotide sequence: TGTGCCAGCAGTGAAGCGGGACGGACAGGGTACGGTCAGCCCCAGCATTTT. Translating gives CASSEAGRTGYGQPQHF.

V usage is TRBV9 and J usage is TRBJ2-1; D remains unclear. V lost 0 bases, J lost 7 bases, and 11 bases lay in between. The CDR3 loop spans 14 amino acids. Looked up from germline, CDR1 is SGDLS and CDR2 is YYNGEE. Here the CDR3 reads CASSVDPSWNEQFF. The CDR3 DNA sequence: TGTGCCAGCAGCGTAGATCCGAGCTGGAATGAGCAGTTCTTC.

The genes are TRBV28 and TRBJ2-2; 7 nucleotides match TRBD2. The CDR3 sequence is 15 residues long. The V and J ends lost 6 bases and 1 base, in that order; junction bases with no gene match: 5. Germline values: CDR1 MDHEN, CDR2 SYDVKM. The chain's CDR3 is CASRSGGQNTGELFF. The CDR3 DNA reads as TGTGCCAGCAGATCGGGAGGACAGAACACCGGGGAGCTGTTTTTT.

This clone was recorded many times. The sample has other DNA sequences that encode this CDR3 too. V and J are TRBV18 and TRBJ1-2; D is uncertain. The ends were cut back, 2 bases at V and 0 bases at J, with 7 bases in the middle. CDR1 and CDR2 from the germline V gene are KGHSH and LQKENI. The length of the CDR3 is 14 residues. The CDR3 nucleotides are TGTGCCAGCTCACCAGGGCCCCCTAACTATGGCTACACCTTC. Translated: CASSPGPPNYGYTF.

The V call is TRBV7-2, the J call TRBJ2-4; D is possibly TRBD2 (7 bases). Looked up from germline, CDR1 is SGHTA and CDR2 is FQGNSA. V lost 5 bases and J 1 base, leaving 24 bases between the germline ends. This CDR3 region has 19 residues. The CDR3 is CASSGTGLAGAGAKNIQYF. CDR3 DNA: TGTGCCAGCAGCGGAACCGGACTCGCGGGGGCGGGGGCCAAAAACATTCAGTACTTC.

V is TRBV6-1 and J is TRBJ1-5; 7 bases are shared with TRBD1. V lost 8 bases, J lost 1 base, and 5 bases stayed unmatched. CDR1 is MNHNS and CDR2 is SASEGT in the germline V gene. The CDR3 length is 14 residues. CDR3 loop: CASQTGLSNQPQHF. CDR3 coding DNA: TGTGCCAGCCAGACAGGGCTAAGCAATCAGCCCCAGCATTTT.